Below, 28 T cell receptor beta chains from the same sample are listed, as sequenced in a study of brain T cells in children with intractable seizures. Sequencing used immunoSEQ multiplex PCR; TCRdb keeps in-frame clones, though not all of them. The sample yields tens of thousands of clones, more than 75% seen once. The material was peripheral blood, obtained at surgery. The source of these receptors is a girl under 10 years old with Rasmussen encephalitis and intractable seizures.

The rearrangement joins TRBV28 to TRBJ2-5; TRBD1 or TRBD2 may be the D gene (6 bases each). Trimming cost V 6 bases and J 4 bases, with 15 bases left between them. From germline, CDR1 is MDHEN and CDR2 SYDVKM. This CDR3 has 14 amino acids. CDR3 amino acids: CASSLLRGRETQYF. In DNA, the CDR3 is TGTGCCAGCAGCCTCTTACGGGGGCGAGAGACCCAGTACTTC.

This chain links TRBV24-1 with TRBJ2-1; tentatively, D is TRBD1 (5 bases). Germline V gene lookup returns CDR1 KGHDR and CDR2 SFDVKD. The CDR3 has 16 residues. With 5 bases removed from V and 1 base from J, the gap between germline ends came to 14 bases. CDR3 loop: CATSGSTAPSYNEQFF. CDR3 nucleotides: TGTGCCACCAGTGGTTCGACAGCCCCTTCCTACAATGAGCAGTTCTTC.

This clone has only one observation. One junction end does not reproduce the germline sequence, and a read error may be involved. V gene TRBV29-1 combines with J gene TRBJ1-6; D ambiguous. The CDR3 has 14 residues. Germline assignment: CDR1 SQVTM and CDR2 ANQGSEA. Here the CDR3 DNA reads TGCAGCATTGAGAAGGACGGAGGGAATTCACCCCTCCACTTT. Its translation is CSIEKDGGNSPLHF.

V usage is TRBV19 and J usage is TRBJ2-3, with TRBD1 matching over 9 bases. In germline, CDR1 is LNHDA, CDR2 SQIVND (reference sequence). There are 16 residues in the CDR3. The J segment lost 3 bases and the V segment lost 0 bases, leaving 4 bases of the junction unmatched. CDR3 sequence (DNA): TGTGCCAGTAGTATAGAACAGGGGGCTGGGACAGATACGCAGTATTTT. Protein product: CASSIEQGAGTDTQYF.

The chain employs TRBV2 and TRBJ2-2, with D hard to call. Looked up from germline, CDR1 is SNHLY and CDR2 is FYNNEI. The CDR3 has 14 residues. V shed 6 bases and J shed 3 bases, with 11 bases lying between them. For the CDR3, the DNA is TGTGCCAGCAGCAGGAGCCCCGACACCGGGGAGCTGTTTTTT. It specifies CASSRSPDTGELFF.

The V call is TRBV19, the J call TRBJ2-1, with D perhaps assigned TRBD1 or TRBD2 (5 bases each). CDR1 is LNHDA, CDR2 SQIVND, per germline (reference sequence). V was trimmed by 4 bases and J by 5 bases, leaving 18 bases between them. The CDR3 length is 16 residues. The CDR3 DNA is TGTGCCAGTAGTACAATATTTCCGGGACGCAACAATGAGCAGTTCTTC. This translates into CASSTIFPGRNNEQFF.

The rearrangement links TRBV3-1 (or the pseudogene TRBV3-2) to TRBJ1-1; no definite D call. Germline V CDR1 and CDR2: LGHDT, YNNKEL (reference sequence). The CDR3 is made up of 12 amino acids. V lost 4 bases and J 1 base, leaving 4 bases between the germline ends. The CDR3: CASSRGNTEAFF. The CDR3 DNA sequence: TGTGCCAGCAGCCGTGGGAACACTGAAGCTTTCTTT.

V and J are TRBV7-9 and TRBJ2-7; D call uncertain. The V gene lost 8 bases and the J gene lost 2 bases, with 7 bases spanning the gap. CDR3 length equals 11 residues. Germline CDR1 is SEHNR and CDR2 is FQNEAQ (reference sequence). The CDR3 here is CASEKTYEQYF. The CDR3, as DNA: TGTGCCAGCGAGAAGACCTACGAGCAGTACTTC.

The table lists this clone with a count of one. J is TRBJ1-2 and V is TRBV28; 10 bases fit TRBD1. The V gene's germline CDR1 is MDHEN and CDR2 SYDVKM. J was trimmed by 3 bases and V by 5 bases; bases with no gene match: 3. The CDR3 is 14 amino acids. The CDR3 loop reads CASSPTGGYYGYTF. The DNA for the CDR3 is TGTGCCAGCAGTCCGACAGGGGGCTACTATGGCTACACCTTC.

The chain joins TRBV5-1 to TRBJ1-3; D gene ambiguous. The germline V gene has CDR1 SGHRS and CDR2 YFSETQ. The ends were cut back, 5 bases at V and 4 bases at J, with 16 bases in the middle. The CDR3 has 15 residues. The CDR3 here is CASRAVYGFGNTIYF. The CDR3 DNA is TGCGCCAGCAGAGCTGTTTACGGGTTCGGAAACACCATATATTTT.

V and J are TRBV12-3 or TRBV12-4 and TRBJ1-2; D not resolved. Trimming removed 5 bases at V and 6 bases at J, with 13 bases between. This CDR3 contains 13 residues. DNA for the CDR3: TGTGCCAGCAGTCCCTTAGCCGGGAATGGCTACACCTTC. This codes for CASSPLAGNGYTF.

The J gene is TRBJ2-7, the V gene TRBV5-1; D uncertain. Per germline, CDR1 SGHRS and CDR2 YFSETQ. Trimming cost V 5 bases and J 0 bases, with 12 bases left between them. The CDR3 is 14 amino acids. In nucleotides, the CDR3 is TGCGCCAGCAGTATCCGCCCGAGCTCCTACGAGCAGTACTTC. This sequence encodes CASSIRPSSYEQYF.

This clone was picked up one time. V is TRBV5-6 and J is TRBJ1-2, with D maybe TRBD1 (5 bases). CDR1 is SGHDT and CDR2 is YYEEEE in the germline V gene. The CDR3 has 12 residues. With 5 bases removed from V and 5 bases from J, the gap between germline ends came to 10 bases. CDR3 region: CASSRGTYGYTF. The DNA for the CDR3 is TGTGCCAGCAGTCGTGGGACTTATGGCTACACCTTC.

The DNA for the CDR3 is TGTGCCAGCAGCTTATTTACCGCGGGGGGCTCCTACAATGAGCAGTTCTTC. Its protein product is CASSLFTAGGSYNEQFF. The chain combines TRBV7-2 with TRBJ2-1; 8 nucleotides line up with TRBD2. The CDR3 runs 17 residues. The V and J ends lost 2 bases and 0 bases, in that order; junction bases with no gene match: 6. Germline V CDR1 and CDR2: SGHTA, FQGNSA.

In this sample, this clone turned up once. This chain joins TRBV27 and TRBJ2-1; D gene uncertain. The CDR3 totals 11 residues. CDR1 is MNHEY, CDR2 SMNVEV, per germline (reference sequence). The V and J ends lost 8 bases and 7 bases respectively, with 9 bases between them. Written as DNA, the CDR3 is TGTGCCAGCTTCGGATGGAATGAGCAGTTCTTC. Amino acid sequence: CASFGWNEQFF.

V and J are TRBV6-5 and TRBJ2-5; weak D call: TRBD2 (6 bases). CDR3 length: 14 residues. Germline CDR1 is MNHEY and CDR2 is SVGAGI. Deletions cut 5 bases from V and 5 bases from J, with 15 bases between. This CDR3 reads CASSLLASRETQYF. Written as DNA, the CDR3 is TGTGCCAGCAGTCTCCTAGCGAGTAGGGAGACCCAGTACTTC.

The rearrangement uses TRBV7-6 and TRBJ2-7; TRBD2 matches at 13 bases. The CDR3 extends over 16 amino acids. The V gene's germline CDR1 is SGHVS and CDR2 FNYEAQ. The V and J ends lost 1 base and 4 bases, in that order; junction bases with no gene match: 4. CDR3 region: CASSLGTSGRLYEQYF. CDR3 coding DNA: TGTGCCAGCAGCTTAGGGACTAGCGGGAGATTATACGAGCAGTACTTC.

The V call is TRBV12-3 or TRBV12-4, the J call TRBJ1-1, with D tentatively TRBD1 (5 bases). The V end was cut by 6 bases, the J end by 8 bases, with 13 bases between. This CDR3 contains 12 residues. The CDR3 sequence is CASRGPGTEAFF. CDR3 coding DNA: TGTGCCAGCAGGGGCCCAGGGACCGAAGCTTTCTTT.

This clone was seen once. V is TRBV2 and J is TRBJ2-1; D possibly uses TRBD1 or TRBD2 (5 bases each). Germline CDR1 is SNHLY and CDR2 is FYNNEI. CDR3 length equals 15 residues. V was clipped by 1 base and J by 4 bases, with 11 bases between them. CDR3 nucleotide sequence: TGTGCCAGCAGTGAAGAGGTGGGACGGTACAATGAGCAGTTCTTC. Protein sequence: CASSEEVGRYNEQFF.

This clone has a handful of counts. A junction boundary mismatches the germline segment, possibly from a read error. The CDR3 coding sequence is TGTGCTAGCAGCTTTCGACTAGCCGGACTAGACAATGAGCAGTTCTTC. This translates into CASSFRLAGLDNEQFF. The chain recombines TRBV7-7 with TRBJ2-1; 7 bases fit TRBD2. The CDR3 runs 16 residues. Germline CDR1 is SSHAT and CDR2 is FNYEAQ (reference sequence).

This clone appeared once. The rearrangement uses TRBV3-1 (or the pseudogene TRBV3-2) and TRBJ2-7; a weak D match, TRBD1 (6 bases). Germline CDR1 reads LGHDT; CDR2 reads YNNKEL (reference sequence). V lost 0 bases to trimming and J lost 4 bases, with 13 bases between them. The CDR3 has 15 residues. The CDR3, as DNA: TGTGCCAGCAGCCAAGATAGAAACAGGGCGTACGAGCAGTACTTC. Translation: CASSQDRNRAYEQYF.

The V and J genes are TRBV27 and TRBJ2-6; 8 nucleotides match TRBD1. CDR1 and CDR2 from the germline V gene are MNHEY and SMNVEV (reference sequence). V dropped 6 bases and J dropped 0; count of bases not matched to a gene: 7. The CDR3 has 17 residues. CDR3 in DNA: TGTGCCAGCAGGAGTGACAGGGGACGCTCTGGGGCCAACGTCCTGACTTTC. This encodes CASRSDRGRSGANVLTF. The variable domain in full, completed from reference TRBV27 and TRBJ2-6, reads EAQVTQNPRYLITVTGKKLTVTCSQNMNHEYMSWYRQDPGLGLRQIYYSMNVEVTDKGDVPEGYKVSRKEKRNFPLILESPSPNQTSLYFCASRSDRGRSGANVLTFGAGSRLTVL.

The chain joins TRBV7-8 to TRBJ2-1, with 11 nucleotides matching TRBD2. This CDR3 comprises 14 residues. The V and J ends lost 4 bases and 9 bases, in that order; junction bases with no gene match: 5. Germline V CDR1 and CDR2: SGHVS, FQNEAQ. CDR3 DNA sequence: TGTGCCAGCAGCTCCCATCTAGCGGGAGGTGAGCAGTTCTTC. Its translation is CASSSHLAGGEQFF.

The chain employs TRBV5-6 and TRBJ2-7; no definite D call. CDR1 is SGHDT, CDR2 YYEEEE, per germline. This CDR3 comprises 12 residues. V was clipped by 6 bases and J by 4 bases, with 11 bases between them. This CDR3 is CASTQTGYEQYF. CDR3 nucleotide sequence: TGTGCCAGCACCCAGACCGGTTACGAGCAGTACTTC.

This chain links TRBV6-5 with TRBJ1-1; D call uncertain. CDR3 size: 15 residues. The ends were cut back, 2 bases at V and 4 bases at J, with 14 bases in the middle. Germline V gives CDR1 MNHEY, CDR2 SVGAGI. The CDR3 DNA reads as TGTGCCAGCAGTTACCCCGGAGTCCGCCCCACTGAAGCTTTCTTT. As protein: CASSYPGVRPTEAFF.

The CDR3 bases are TGTGCTAGTGGTTTGGTACCTTCGGGGGAGGGGTATAGCTCCTACGAGCAGTACTTC. Amino acid sequence: CASGLVPSGEGYSSYEQYF. The J gene is TRBJ2-7, the V gene TRBV12-5, with 7 bases aligning to TRBD2. This CDR3 region has 19 residues. With 0 bases clipped from V and 0 bases from J, the junction kept 14 bases outside the gene matches. Germline V CDR1 and CDR2: LGHNT, FRNRAP.

The J gene is TRBJ2-7, the V gene TRBV10-2; no clear D gene. Germline V gives CDR1 WSHSY, CDR2 SAAADI. The germline V and J ends were trimmed by 3 bases and 3 bases, with 0 bases remaining between them. CDR3 length equals 10 residues. The CDR3 region has the DNA TGCGCCAGCAGTGACTACGAGCAGTACTTC. Amino acids: CASSDYEQYF.

The chain is built from TRBV28 and TRBJ2-7; TRBD1 aligns across 12 bases. The CDR3 is 14 amino acids. Germline assignment: CDR1 MDHEN and CDR2 SYDVKM. Trimming at V came to 3 bases and at J to 6 bases, leaving 3 bases not matched to a gene. For the CDR3, the DNA is TGTGCCAGCAGTTTTGGGACAGGGGGCCTCGAGCAGTACTTC. Residues: CASSFGTGGLEQYF.